The 9 T cell receptor beta chains presented below share a single source sample, sequenced in a study of vaccination and CD4 T cells after COVID-19. The treatment denotes: roughly nine-day PBMC culture with coronavirus spike peptide pools or control peptides (ViraFEST assay). These receptors' antigens are unknown. Sequence data for DNA of cultured CD4+ T cells were generated by the Oncomine TCR Beta short-read assay. TCRdb processed the PCR reads anew with MiXCR; each CDR3 protein has one entry. The sample lists 20,000 or so distinct CDR3 sequences, around 52% occurring once. The sample taken for sequencing was CD4+ T cells from blood, cultured in vitro. These receptors all come from a human donor who had recovered from COVID-19.

The rearrangement joins TRBV7-8 to TRBJ1-1; D may be TRBD1 (5 bases). Trimming stripped 5 bases from V and 1 base from J, with 11 bases between. Germline CDR1 and CDR2: SGHVS and FQNEAQ. This CDR3 contains 14 residues. The CDR3 here is CASSPGFPNTEAFF. CDR3 DNA: TGTGCCAGCAGCCCAGGGTTTCCGAACACTGAAGCTTTCTTT.

The J gene is TRBJ1-2, the V gene TRBV30; D gene uncertain. V gave up 7 bases and J gave up 4 bases, with 16 bases separating them. This CDR3 is built from 13 residues. Germline V CDR1 and CDR2: GTSNPN, SVGIG (reference sequence). The DNA for the CDR3 is TGTGCCTTATCCCGGGCCCTGGGCTATGGCTACACCTTC. Protein product: CALSRALGYGYTF. Combining the CDR3 with reference TRBV30 and TRBJ1-2 gives the whole variable domain SQTIHQWPATLVQPVGSPLSLECTVEGTSNPNLYWYRQAAGRGLQLLFYSVGIGQISSEVPQNLSASRPQDRQFILSSKKLLLSDSGFYLCALSRALGYGYTFGSGTRLTVV.

In this sample, this clonotype turned up a few times. The chain recombines TRBV18 with TRBJ2-3, with 8 nucleotides matching TRBD2. The CDR3 has 17 amino acids. After removal of 3 bases from V and 0 bases from J, the junction contained 8 bases not matched to a gene. CDR1 is KGHSH, CDR2 LQKENI, per germline. The CDR3 DNA follows: TGTGCCAGCTCACCTGGGGAACCTAGCGGGAGCACAGATACGCAGTATTTT. Its translation: CASSPGEPSGSTDTQYF. Full variable domain (remainder filled in from reference TRBV18 and TRBJ2-3): NAGVMQNPRHLVRRRGQEARLRCSPMKGHSHVYWYRQLPEEGLKFMVYLQKENIIDESGMPKERFSAEFPKEGPSILRIQQVVRGDSAAYFCASSPGEPSGSTDTQYFGPGTRLTVL.

The genes are TRBV20-1 and TRBJ1-5, with 9 bases matching TRBD1. This CDR3 has 15 amino acids. The ends lost 0 bases at V and 5 bases at J; junction bases unmatched: 5. The germline CDR1 and CDR2 sequences are DFQATT and SNEGSKA (reference sequence). Here the CDR3 reads CSARETGGIDQPQHF. CDR3 DNA sequence: TGCAGTGCTAGAGAGACAGGGGGAATAGATCAGCCCCAGCATTTT.

This rearrangement joins TRBV20-1 to TRBJ2-7; D may be TRBD1 (6 bases). The V and J ends lost 2 bases and 12 bases respectively, with 20 bases between them. Looked up from germline, CDR1 is DFQATT and CDR2 is SNEGSKA (reference sequence). This CDR3 spans 13 amino acids. This CDR3 is CSARYRALASLYF. The CDR3 DNA reads TGCAGTGCTAGATACAGGGCGCTAGCCTCCCTGTACTTC.

The V gene is TRBV27, the J gene TRBJ1-2; maybe TRBD1 (6 bases). The CDR3 is 15 residues long. V lost 2 bases to trimming and J lost 5 bases, with 15 bases between them. Germline loops: CDR1 MNHEY, CDR2 SMNVEV (reference sequence). The CDR3, as DNA: TGTGCCAGCAGTTTAATGCGGGGGACACAATATGGCTACACCTTC. This encodes CASSLMRGTQYGYTF.

This clonotype was detected only a few times. The chain employs TRBV20-1 and TRBJ2-3; 8 bases line up with TRBD2. Germline V gene lookup returns CDR1 DFQATT and CDR2 SNEGSKA (reference sequence). The ends lost 1 base at V and 13 bases at J; junction bases unmatched: 4. The CDR3 consists of 11 residues. CDR3 sequence: CSARAGREEYF. In DNA, the CDR3 is TGCAGTGCTAGAGCCGGGAGGGAGGAGTATTTT.

The sample holds a few counts of this clonotype. The chain employs TRBV10-1 and TRBJ1-1; D not certain. The CDR3 consists of 17 residues. Trimming shortened V by 0 bases and J by 0 bases, and 14 bases separated the two germline ends. CDR1 is WNHNN and CDR2 is SYGVQD in the germline V gene (reference sequence). The CDR3 DNA reads as TGCGCCAGCAGTGAGTCTAGCACCATTGGCATGAACACTGAAGCTTTCTTT. Encoded protein: CASSESSTIGMNTEAFF.

The table lists this clonotype with a count of one. DNA of the CDR3: TGTGCCGCCTCCAGGGGACAAGAGACCCAGTACTTC. Its translation is CAASRGQETQYF. The chain recombines TRBV25-1 with TRBJ2-5, with a possible D match to TRBD1 (6 bases). Trimming pared 11 bases from V and 2 bases from J, leaving 12 bases between. Germline V lookup: CDR1 MGHDK, CDR2 SYGVNS. CDR3 length: 12 residues.